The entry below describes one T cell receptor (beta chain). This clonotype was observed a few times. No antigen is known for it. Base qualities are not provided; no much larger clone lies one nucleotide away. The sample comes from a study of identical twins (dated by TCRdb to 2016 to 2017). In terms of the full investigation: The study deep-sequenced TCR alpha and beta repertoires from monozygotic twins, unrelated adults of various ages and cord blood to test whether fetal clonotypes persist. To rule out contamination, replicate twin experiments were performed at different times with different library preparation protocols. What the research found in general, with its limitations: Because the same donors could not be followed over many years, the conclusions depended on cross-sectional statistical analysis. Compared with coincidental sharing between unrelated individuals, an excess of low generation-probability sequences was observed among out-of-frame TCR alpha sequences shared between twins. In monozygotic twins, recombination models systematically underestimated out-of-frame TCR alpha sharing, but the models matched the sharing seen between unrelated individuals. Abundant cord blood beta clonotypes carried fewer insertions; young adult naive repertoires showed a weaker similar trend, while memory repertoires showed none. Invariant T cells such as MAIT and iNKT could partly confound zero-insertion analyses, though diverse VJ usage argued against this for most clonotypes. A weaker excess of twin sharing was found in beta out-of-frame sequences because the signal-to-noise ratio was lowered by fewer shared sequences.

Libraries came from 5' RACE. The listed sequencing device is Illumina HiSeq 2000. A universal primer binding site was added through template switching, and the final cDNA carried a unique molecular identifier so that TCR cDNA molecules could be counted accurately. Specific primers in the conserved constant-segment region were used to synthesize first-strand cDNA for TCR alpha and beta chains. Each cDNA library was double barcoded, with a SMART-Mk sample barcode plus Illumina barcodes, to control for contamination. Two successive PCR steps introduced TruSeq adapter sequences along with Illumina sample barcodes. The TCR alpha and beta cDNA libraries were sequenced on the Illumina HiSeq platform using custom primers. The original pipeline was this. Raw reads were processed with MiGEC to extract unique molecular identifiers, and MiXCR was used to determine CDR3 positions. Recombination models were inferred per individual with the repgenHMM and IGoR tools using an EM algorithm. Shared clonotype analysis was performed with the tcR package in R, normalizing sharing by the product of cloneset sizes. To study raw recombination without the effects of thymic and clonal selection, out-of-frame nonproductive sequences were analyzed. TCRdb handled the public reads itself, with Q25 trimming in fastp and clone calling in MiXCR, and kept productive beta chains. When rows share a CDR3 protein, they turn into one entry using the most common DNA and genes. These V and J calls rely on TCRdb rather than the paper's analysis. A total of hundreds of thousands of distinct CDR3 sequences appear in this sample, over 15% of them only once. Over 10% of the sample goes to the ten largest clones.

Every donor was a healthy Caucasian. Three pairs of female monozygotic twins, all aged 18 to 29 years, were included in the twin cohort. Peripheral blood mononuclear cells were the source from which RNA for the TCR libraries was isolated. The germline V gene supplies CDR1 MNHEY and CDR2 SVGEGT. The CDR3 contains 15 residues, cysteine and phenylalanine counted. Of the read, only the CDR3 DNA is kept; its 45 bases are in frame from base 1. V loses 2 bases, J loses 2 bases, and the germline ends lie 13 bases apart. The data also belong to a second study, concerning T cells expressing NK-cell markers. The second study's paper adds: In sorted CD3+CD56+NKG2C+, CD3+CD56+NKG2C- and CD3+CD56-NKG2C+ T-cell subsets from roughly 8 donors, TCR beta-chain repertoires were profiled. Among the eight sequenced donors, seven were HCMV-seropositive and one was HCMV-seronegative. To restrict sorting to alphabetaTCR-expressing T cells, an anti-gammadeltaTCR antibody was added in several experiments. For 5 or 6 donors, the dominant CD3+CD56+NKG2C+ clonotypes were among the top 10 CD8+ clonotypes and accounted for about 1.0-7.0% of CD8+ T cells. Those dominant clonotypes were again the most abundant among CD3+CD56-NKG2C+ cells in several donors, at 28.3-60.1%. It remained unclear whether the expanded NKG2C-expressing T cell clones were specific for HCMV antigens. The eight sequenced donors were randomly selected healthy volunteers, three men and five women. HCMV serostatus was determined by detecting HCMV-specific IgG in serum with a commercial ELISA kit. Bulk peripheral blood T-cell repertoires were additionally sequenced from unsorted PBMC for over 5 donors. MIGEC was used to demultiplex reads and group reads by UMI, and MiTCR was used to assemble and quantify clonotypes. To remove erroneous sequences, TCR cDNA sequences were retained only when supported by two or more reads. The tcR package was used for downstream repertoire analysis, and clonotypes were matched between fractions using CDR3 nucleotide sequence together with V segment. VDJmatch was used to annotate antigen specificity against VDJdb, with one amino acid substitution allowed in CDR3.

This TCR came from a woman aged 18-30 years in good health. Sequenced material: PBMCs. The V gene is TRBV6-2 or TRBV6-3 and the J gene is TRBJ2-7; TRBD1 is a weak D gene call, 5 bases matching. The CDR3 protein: CASSYGRATTYEQYF. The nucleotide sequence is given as TGTGCCAGCAGTTACGGCAGGGCAACTACCTACGAGCAGTACTTC.